Sequencing of this T cell receptor (beta chain) was carried out in a study of blood T cell repertoires in COVID-19. Study details: Nucleic acid was either cDNA or gDNA, and it came from T cells, B-cell-depleted T cells, or PBMCs.

In its sample, this clone was seen once. As originally analysed: Reference gene primer amplification gave nucleated cell count estimates. The protocol was immunoSEQ multiplex PCR, while the TCRdb copy is restricted to in-frame clones and leaves out a portion. Clone size and the V and J calls come from that table; the DNA yielded D and trimming. The repertoire holds more than 150,000 clones, 80% to 90% seen once, with approximately 9.4% in the top ten. Germline loops: CDR1 SGHDT, CDR2 YYEEEE. The CDR3 sequence is 14 residues long. Trimming cost V 0 bases and J 1 base, with 7 bases left between them. The specimen sequenced was peripheral blood. V usage is TRBV5-6 and J usage is TRBJ1-2; TRBD1 is a possible D gene (5 bases). This clonotype originated in a woman aged 45-65 years with acute or convalescent COVID-19. The CDR3 sequence: CASSLVQGNYGYTF. The CDR3 nucleotides read TGTGCCAGCAGCTTGGTTCAGGGTAACTATGGCTACACCTTC.